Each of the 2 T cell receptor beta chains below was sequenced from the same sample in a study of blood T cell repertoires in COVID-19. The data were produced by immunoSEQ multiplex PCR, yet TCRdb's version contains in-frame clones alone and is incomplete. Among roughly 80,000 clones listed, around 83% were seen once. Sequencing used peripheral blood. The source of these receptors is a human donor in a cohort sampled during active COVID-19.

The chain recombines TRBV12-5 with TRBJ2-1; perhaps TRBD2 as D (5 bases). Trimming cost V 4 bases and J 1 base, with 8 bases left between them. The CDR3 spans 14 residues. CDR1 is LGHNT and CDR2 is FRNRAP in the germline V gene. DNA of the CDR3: TGTGCTAGTGGTTCGGGGATGTCCTACAATGAGCAGTTCTTC. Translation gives CASGSGMSYNEQFF. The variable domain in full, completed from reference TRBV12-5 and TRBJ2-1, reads DARVTQTPRHKVTEMGQEVTMRCQPILGHNTVFWYRQTMMQGLELLAYFRNRAPLDDSGMPKDRFSAEMPDATLATLKIQPSEPRDSAVYFCASGSGMSYNEQFFGPGTRLTVL.

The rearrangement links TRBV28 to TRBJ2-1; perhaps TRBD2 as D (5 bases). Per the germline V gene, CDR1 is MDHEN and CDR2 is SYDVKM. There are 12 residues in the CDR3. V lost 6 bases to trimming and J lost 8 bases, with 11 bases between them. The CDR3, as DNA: TGTGCCAGCAGCCGTACTAGTTATGAGCAGTTCTTC. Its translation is CASSRTSYEQFF.